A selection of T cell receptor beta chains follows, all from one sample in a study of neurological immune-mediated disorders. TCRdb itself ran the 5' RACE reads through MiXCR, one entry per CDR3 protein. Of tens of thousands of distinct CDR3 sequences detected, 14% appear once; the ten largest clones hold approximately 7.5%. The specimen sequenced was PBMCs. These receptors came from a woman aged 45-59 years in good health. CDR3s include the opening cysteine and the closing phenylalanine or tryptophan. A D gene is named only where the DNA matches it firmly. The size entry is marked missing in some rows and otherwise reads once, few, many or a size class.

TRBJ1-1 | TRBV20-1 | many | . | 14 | TGCAGTGCTCTAGCGGGATTTTCGGACACTGAAGCTTTCTTT | CSALAGFSDTEAFF
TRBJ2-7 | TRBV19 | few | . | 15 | TGTGCCAGTAGGGGCCCCGGACAGCCCTTTAACGAGCAGTACTTC | CASRGPGQPFNEQYF
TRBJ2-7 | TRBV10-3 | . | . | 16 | TGTGCCATCAGTCCTCTGCCCCAGGGGCAAGCCTACGAGCAGTACTTC | CAISPLPQGQAYEQYF
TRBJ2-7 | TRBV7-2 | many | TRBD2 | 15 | TGTGCCAGCAGCTTAGGGGGACTAGCCTCCTACGAGCAGTACTTC | CASSLGGLASYEQYF
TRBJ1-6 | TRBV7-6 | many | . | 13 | TGTGCCAGCAGCTCCCGGGGTGGATCACCCCTCCACTTT | CASSSRGGSPLHF
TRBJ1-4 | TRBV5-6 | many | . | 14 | TGTGCCAGCAGCCAGGGACGGATTAATGAAAAACTGTTTTTT | CASSQGRINEKLFF
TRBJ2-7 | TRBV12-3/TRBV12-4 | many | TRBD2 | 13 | TGTGCCAGCAGGAGGGCGGGAGGGCGAGAGCAGTACTTC | CASRRAGGREQYF
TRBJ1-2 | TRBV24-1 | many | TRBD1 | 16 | TGTGCCACCAGTGACCCTCAGACAGGGGGCGACTATGGCTACACCTTC | CATSDPQTGGDYGYTF
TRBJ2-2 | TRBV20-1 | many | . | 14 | TGCAGTGCTAGCCAGGGTGGTACGGCCGGGGAGCTGTTTTTT | CSASQGGTAGELFF
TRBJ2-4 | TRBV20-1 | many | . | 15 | TGCAGTGCTAGGGTTAGGGGCCTAGCCAAAAACATTCAGTACTTC | CSARVRGLAKNIQYF
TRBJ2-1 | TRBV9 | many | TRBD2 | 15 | TGTGCCAGCAGCGTAGGAGGGACTAGTCTCAATGAGCAGTTCTTC | CASSVGGTSLNEQFF
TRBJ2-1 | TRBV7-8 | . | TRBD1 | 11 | TGTGCCAGCAGCTTACAGGGGGCGGCGTTCTTC | CASSLQGAAFF
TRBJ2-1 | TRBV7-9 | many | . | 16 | TGTGCCAGCAGACCATACTCCCAAGTCCCCAACAATGAGCAGTTCTTC | CASRPYSQVPNNEQFF
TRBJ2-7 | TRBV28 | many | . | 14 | TGTGCCAGCAGTTTAGGCGGGCCTACCTACGAGCAGTACTTC | CASSLGGPTYEQYF
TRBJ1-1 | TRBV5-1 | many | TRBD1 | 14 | TGCGCCAGCAGTTCCGGACAGGGGAACACTGAAGCTTTCTTT | CASSSGQGNTEAFF
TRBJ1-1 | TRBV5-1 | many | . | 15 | TGCGCCAGCAGCTTTACAGGGTTGGGGAACACTGAAGCTTTCTTT | CASSFTGLGNTEAFF
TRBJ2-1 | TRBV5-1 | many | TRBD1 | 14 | TGCGCCAGCAGCTTGACAGGGGGTTTCAATGAGCAGTTCTTC | CASSLTGGFNEQFF
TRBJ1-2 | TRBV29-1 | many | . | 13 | TGCAGCGTTGTCGTAACAGGGAAGTATGGCTACACCTTC | CSVVVTGKYGYTF
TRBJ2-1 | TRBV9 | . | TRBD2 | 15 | TGTGCCAGCAGCGTAGTGGCTAGCGGGGGGAATGAGCAGTTCTTC | CASSVVASGGNEQFF
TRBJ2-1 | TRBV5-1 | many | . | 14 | TGCGCCAGCAGATCGCAGGGACCCTACAATGAGCAGTTCTTC | CASRSQGPYNEQFF
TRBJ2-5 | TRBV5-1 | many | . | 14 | TGCGCCAGCAGCTTGTCATTAGCCCAAGAGACCCAGTACTTC | CASSLSLAQETQYF
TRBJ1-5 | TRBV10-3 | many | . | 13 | TGTGCCATCAGTGAGTCTTTAAATCAGCCCCAGCATTTT | CAISESLNQPQHF
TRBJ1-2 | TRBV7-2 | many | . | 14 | TGTGCCAGCAGCGCCTCCGGGGGTGGCTATGGCTACACCTTC | CASSASGGGYGYTF
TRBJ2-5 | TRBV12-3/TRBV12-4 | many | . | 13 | TGTGCCAGCACCTATTGGGCCGAAGAGACCCAGTACTTC | CASTYWAEETQYF
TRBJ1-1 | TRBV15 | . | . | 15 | TGTGCCACCAGCCGCCGACAGAAAACGAACACTGAAGCTTTCTTT | CATSRRQKTNTEAFF
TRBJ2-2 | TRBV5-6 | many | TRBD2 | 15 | TGTGCCAGCACCCTGGGATCAGGGAGGGCCGGGGAGCTGTTTTTT | CASTLGSGRAGELFF
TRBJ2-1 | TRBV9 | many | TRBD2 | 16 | TGTGCCAGCAGCGTAGCTGAGACTAGCGGGTACAATGAGCAGTTCTTC | CASSVAETSGYNEQFF
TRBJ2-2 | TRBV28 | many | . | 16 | TGTGCCAGCAGCCACATGGGCAGGGGGAACACCGGGGAGCTGTTTTTT | CASSHMGRGNTGELFF
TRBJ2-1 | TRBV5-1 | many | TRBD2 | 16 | TGCGCCAGCAGCTCAGGACTAGCGGGGGTATACAATGAGCAGTTCTTC | CASSSGLAGVYNEQFF
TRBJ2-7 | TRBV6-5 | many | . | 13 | TGTGCCAGCAGTTACTCGTCCGCCTACGAGCAGTACTTC | CASSYSSAYEQYF
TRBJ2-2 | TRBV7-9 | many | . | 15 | TGTGCCAGCAGACCACGACCAGCGAACACCGGGGAGCTGTTTTTT | CASRPRPANTGELFF
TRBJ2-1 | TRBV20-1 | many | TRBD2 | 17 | TGCAGTGCTAGACCCGGAAGCTTAGCGGGAGTCAGAAATGAGCAGTTCTTC | CSARPGSLAGVRNEQFF
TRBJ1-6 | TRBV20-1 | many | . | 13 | TGCAGTGCCCAACAGGGATACAATTCACCCCTCCACTTT | CSAQQGYNSPLHF
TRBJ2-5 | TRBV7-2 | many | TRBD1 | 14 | TGTGCCAGCAGCCGGACAGGGGGGGGAGAGACCCAGTACTTC | CASSRTGGGETQYF
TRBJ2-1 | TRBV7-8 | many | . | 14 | TGTGCCAGCAGCTTCGGTACCGTGCGGAATGAGCAGTTCTTC | CASSFGTVRNEQFF
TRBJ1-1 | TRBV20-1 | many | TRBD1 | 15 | TGCAGTGCTAGGGACGGGACAGGGGGCTGGACTGAAGCTTTCTTT | CSARDGTGGWTEAFF
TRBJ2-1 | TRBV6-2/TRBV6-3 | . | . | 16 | TGTGCCAGCCGCCGAGGGGGAGGGAACCCAAGGGATGAGCAGTTCTTC | CASRRGGGNPRDEQFF
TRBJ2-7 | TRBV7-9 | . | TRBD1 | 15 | TGTGCCATCAGGTCGACCGTGACAGGGGTCTCCGAGCAGTACTTC | CAIRSTVTGVSEQYF
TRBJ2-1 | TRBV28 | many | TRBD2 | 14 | TGTGCCAGCAGTTTGGCTGGTCTAGCGGATGAGCAGTTCTTC | CASSLAGLADEQFF
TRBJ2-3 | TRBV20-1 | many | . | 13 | TGCAGTGCATCCAGGGTTTACACAGATACGCAGTATTTT | CSASRVYTDTQYF
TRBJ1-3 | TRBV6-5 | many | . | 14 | TGTGCCAGCAGGCCCTGGGACACAAGAAACACCATATATTTT | CASRPWDTRNTIYF
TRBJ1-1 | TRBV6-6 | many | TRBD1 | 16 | TGTGCCAGCAGCCGGACAGGGGGCGGTGACAACACTGAAGCTTTCTTT | CASSRTGGGDNTEAFF
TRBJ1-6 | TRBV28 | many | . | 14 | TGTGCCAGCAGTTACAGGGCAGTAGATTCACCCCTCCACTTT | CASSYRAVDSPLHF
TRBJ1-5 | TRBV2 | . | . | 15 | TGTGCCAGCAGTGGGGGTCCGGGGGGTTCGGAGCCCCAGCATTTT | CASSGGPGGSEPQHF
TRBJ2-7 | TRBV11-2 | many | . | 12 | TGTGCCCTTCTTTGGATTCGGAGCGAGCAGTACTTC | CALLWIRSEQYF
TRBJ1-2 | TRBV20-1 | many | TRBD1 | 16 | TGCAGTGCTAGAGATTTGGGGGGACAGGGGGCTCATGGCTACACCTTC | CSARDLGGQGAHGYTF
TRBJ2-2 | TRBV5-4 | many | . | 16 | TGTGCCAGCAGTCCGGGATCCGGGAGCCCCACCGGGGAGCTGTTTTTT | CASSPGSGSPTGELFF